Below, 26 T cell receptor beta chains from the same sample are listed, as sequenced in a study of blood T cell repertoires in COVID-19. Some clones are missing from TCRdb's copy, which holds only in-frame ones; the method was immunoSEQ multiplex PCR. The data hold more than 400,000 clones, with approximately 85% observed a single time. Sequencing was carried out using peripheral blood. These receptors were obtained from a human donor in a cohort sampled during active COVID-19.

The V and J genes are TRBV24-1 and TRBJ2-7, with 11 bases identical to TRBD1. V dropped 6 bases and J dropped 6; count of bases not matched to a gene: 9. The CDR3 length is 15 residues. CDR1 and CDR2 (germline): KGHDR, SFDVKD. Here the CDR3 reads CATSIRDRGSGEQYF. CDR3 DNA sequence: TGTGCCACCAGTATCCGGGACAGGGGGAGTGGCGAGCAGTACTTC.

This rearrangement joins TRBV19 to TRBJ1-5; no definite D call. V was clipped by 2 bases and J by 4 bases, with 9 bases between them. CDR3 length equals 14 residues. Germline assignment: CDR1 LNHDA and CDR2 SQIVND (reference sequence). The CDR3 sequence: CASSIRQRNQPQHF. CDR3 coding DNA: TGTGCCAGTAGTATACGGCAGAGGAATCAGCCCCAGCATTTT.

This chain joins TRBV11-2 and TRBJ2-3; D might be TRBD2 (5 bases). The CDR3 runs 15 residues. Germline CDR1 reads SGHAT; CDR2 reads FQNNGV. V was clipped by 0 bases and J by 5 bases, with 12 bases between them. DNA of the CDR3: TGTGCCAGCAGCTTAGAACCGGGGTCCGGAGATACGCAGTATTTT. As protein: CASSLEPGSGDTQYF. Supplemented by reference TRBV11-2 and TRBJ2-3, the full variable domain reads EAGVAQSPRYKIIEKRQSVAFWCNPISGHATLYWYQQILGQGPKLLIQFQNNGVVDDSQLPKDRFSAERLKGVDSTLKIQPAKLEDSAVYLCASSLEPGSGDTQYFGPGTRLTVL.

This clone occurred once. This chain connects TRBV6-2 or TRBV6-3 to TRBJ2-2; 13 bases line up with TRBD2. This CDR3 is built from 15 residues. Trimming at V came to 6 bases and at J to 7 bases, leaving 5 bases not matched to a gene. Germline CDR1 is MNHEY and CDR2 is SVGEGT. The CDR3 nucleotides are TGTGCCAGCAGCGGACTAGCGGGAGTGATCGGGGAGCTGTTTTTT. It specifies CASSGLAGVIGELFF.

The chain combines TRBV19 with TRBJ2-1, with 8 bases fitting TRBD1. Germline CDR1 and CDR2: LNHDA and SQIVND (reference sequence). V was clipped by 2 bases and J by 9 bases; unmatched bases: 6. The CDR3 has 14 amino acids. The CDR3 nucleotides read TGTGCCAGTAGTATAATTTCAGGGGGCGGTGAGCAGTTCTTC. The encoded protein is CASSIISGGGEQFF.

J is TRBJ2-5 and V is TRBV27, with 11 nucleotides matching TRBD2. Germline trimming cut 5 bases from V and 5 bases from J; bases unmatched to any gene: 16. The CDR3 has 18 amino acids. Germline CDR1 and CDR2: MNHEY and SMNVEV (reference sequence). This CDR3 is CASSRTVTSGSQGETQYF. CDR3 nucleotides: TGTGCCAGCAGTAGAACAGTAACTAGCGGGAGCCAAGGGGAGACCCAGTACTTC.

In DNA form, the CDR3 reads TGTGCCAGCAGCTCTACGGGGACAGCCAATTCACCCCTCCACTTT. Its translation is CASSSTGTANSPLHF. The genes are TRBV7-9 and TRBJ1-6, with 7 positions matching TRBD1. The CDR3 length is 15 residues. In germline, CDR1 is SEHNR, CDR2 FQNEAQ (reference sequence). Trimming removed 4 bases from V and 7 bases from J; junction bases left unmatched: 7.

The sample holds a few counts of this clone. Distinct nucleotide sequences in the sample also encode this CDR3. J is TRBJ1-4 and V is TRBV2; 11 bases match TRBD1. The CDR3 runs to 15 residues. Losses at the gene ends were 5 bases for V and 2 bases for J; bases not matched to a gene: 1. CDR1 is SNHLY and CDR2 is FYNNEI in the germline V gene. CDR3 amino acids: CASSRTGGTNEKLFF. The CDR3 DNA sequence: TGTGCCAGCAGTCGGACAGGGGGCACTAATGAAAAACTGTTTTTT.

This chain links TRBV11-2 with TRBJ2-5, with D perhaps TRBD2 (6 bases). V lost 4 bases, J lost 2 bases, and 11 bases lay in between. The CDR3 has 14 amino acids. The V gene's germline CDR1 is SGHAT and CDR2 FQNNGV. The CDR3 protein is CASSWGTLQETQYF. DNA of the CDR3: TGTGCCAGCAGCTGGGGGACTCTACAAGAGACCCAGTACTTC.

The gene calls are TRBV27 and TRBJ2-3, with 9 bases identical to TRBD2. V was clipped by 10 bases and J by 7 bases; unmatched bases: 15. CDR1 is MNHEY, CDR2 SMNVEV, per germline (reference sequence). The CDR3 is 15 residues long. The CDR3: CATRGGDAGGHTQYF. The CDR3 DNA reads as TGTGCCACCCGAGGGGGTGATGCGGGAGGGCATACGCAGTATTTT.

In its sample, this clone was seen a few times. CDR3 loop: CASSLVGDRVQPQHF. The DNA of the CDR3 is TGTGCCAGCAGCTTAGTAGGGGACAGGGTTCAGCCCCAGCATTTT. This chain links TRBV7-2 with TRBJ1-5; 9 bases are a match to TRBD1. This CDR3 has 15 residues. In germline, CDR1 is SGHTA, CDR2 FQGNSA. The ends lost 1 base at V and 6 bases at J; junction bases unmatched: 4.

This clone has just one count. CDR3 sequence: CASSPGTSGKETQYF. The DNA for the CDR3 is TGTGCCAGCAGTCCCGGGACTAGCGGTAAAGAGACCCAGTACTTC. The chain joins TRBV27 to TRBJ2-5; 11 nucleotides line up with TRBD2. The ends lost 5 bases at V and 3 bases at J; junction bases unmatched: 5. The CDR3 is 15 residues long. CDR1 is MNHEY, CDR2 SMNVEV, per germline (reference sequence).

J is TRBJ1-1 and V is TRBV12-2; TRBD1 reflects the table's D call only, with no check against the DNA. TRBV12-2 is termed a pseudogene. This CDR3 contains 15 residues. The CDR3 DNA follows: TGTGCAAGTCGCTTCAGGACAGGGGCTAACCCCCGAGCTTTCTTT. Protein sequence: CASRFRTGANPRAFF.

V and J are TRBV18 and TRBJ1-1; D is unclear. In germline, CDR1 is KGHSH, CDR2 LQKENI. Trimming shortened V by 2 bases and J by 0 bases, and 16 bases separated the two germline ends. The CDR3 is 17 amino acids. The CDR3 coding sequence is TGTGCCAGCTCACCATTTGAAAGAGTCTCTTTGAACACTGAAGCTTTCTTT. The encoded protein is CASSPFERVSLNTEAFF.

In nucleotides, the CDR3 is TGTGCCTGGAGTGGTATACAAGGAGGCCCGGACACTGAAGCTTTCTTT. This translates into CAWSGIQGGPDTEAFF. The chain recombines TRBV30 with TRBJ1-1, with no clear D. The germline V gene has CDR1 GTSNPN and CDR2 SVGIG (reference sequence). Deletions cut 1 base from V and 3 bases from J, with 18 bases between. The CDR3 totals 16 residues.

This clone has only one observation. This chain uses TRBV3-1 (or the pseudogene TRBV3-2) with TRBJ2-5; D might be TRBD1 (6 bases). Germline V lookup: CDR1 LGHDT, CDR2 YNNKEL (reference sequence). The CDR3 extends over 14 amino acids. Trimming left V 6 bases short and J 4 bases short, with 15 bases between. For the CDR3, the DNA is TGTGCCAGCAGGCCGGACAGTTTACCAGAGACCCAGTACTTC. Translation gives CASRPDSLPETQYF.

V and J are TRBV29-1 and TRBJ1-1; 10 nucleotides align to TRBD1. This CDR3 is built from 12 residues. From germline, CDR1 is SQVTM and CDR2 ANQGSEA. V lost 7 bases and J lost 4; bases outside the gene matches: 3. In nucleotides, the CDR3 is TGCAGCGCAGGACAGGGGGGCACTGAAGCTTTCTTT. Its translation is CSAGQGGTEAFF.

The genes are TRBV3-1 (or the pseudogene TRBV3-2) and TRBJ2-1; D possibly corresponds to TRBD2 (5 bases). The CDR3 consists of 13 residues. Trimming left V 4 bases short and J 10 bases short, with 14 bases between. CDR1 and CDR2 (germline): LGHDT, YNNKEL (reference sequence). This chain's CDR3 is CASSRGLRREQFF. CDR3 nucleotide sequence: TGTGCCAGCAGCCGAGGACTGCGGAGGGAGCAGTTCTTC.

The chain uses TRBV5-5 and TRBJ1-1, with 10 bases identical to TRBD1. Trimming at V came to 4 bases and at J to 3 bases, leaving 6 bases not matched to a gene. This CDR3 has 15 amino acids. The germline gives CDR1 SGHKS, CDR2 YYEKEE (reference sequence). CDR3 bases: TGTGCCAGCAGCCCACTGGGACAGGGGTACACTGAAGCTTTCTTT. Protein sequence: CASSPLGQGYTEAFF.

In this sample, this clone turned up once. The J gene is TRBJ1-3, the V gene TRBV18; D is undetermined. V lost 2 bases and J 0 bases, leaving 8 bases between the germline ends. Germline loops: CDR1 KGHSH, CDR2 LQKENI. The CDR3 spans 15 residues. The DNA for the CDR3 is TGTGCCAGCTCACCAGCGAGGGCCTCTGGAAACACCATATATTTT. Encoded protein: CASSPARASGNTIYF.

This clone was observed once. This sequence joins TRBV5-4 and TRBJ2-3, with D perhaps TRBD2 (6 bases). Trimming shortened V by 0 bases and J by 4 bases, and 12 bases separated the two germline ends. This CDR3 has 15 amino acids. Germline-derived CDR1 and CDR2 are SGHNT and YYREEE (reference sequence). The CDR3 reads CASSLGGSGSDTQYF. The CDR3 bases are TGTGCCAGCAGCTTGGGAGGTAGCGGTTCAGATACGCAGTATTTT.

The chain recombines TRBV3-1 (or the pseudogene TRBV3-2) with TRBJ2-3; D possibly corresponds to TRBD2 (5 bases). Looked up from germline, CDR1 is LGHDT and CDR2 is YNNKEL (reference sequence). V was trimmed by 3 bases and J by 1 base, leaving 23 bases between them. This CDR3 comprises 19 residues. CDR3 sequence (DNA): TGTGCCAGCAGCCATAGGACCCCCCCTAGCCTCTTCGGCACAGATACGCAGTATTTT. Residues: CASSHRTPPSLFGTDTQYF.

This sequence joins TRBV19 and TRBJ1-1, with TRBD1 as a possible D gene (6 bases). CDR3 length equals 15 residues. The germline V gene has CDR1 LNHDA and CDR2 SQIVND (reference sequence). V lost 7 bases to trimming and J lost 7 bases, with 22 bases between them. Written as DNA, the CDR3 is TGTGCCAGTAAGCGTACAGCCACAAAAGGGGGTGAAGCTTTCTTT. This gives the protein CASKRTATKGGEAFF.

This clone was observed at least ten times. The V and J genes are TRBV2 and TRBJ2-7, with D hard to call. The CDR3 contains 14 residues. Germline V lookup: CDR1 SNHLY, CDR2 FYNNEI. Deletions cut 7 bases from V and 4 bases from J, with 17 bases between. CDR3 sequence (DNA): TGTGCCAGCAAAAGTGGGCTGGCATTGTACGAGCAGTACTTC. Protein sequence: CASKSGLALYEQYF.

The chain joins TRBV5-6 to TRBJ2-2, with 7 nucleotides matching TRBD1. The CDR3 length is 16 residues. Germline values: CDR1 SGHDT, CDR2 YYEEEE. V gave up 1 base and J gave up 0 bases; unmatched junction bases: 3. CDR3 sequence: CASSLTGTANTGELFF. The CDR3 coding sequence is TGTGCCAGCAGCTTGACCGGGACAGCGAACACCGGGGAGCTGTTTTTT.

CDR3 nucleotides: TGTGCCACCAGTGACCGCACAGGGGGCGAAAGGATGTTAGTGGACACTGAAGCTTTCTTT. Its translation: CATSDRTGGERMLVDTEAFF. The chain combines TRBV24-1 with TRBJ1-1; 9 bases are a match to TRBD1. Germline V gives CDR1 KGHDR, CDR2 SFDVKD. V lost 4 bases, J lost 3 bases, and 20 bases stayed unmatched. CDR3 length: 20 residues.